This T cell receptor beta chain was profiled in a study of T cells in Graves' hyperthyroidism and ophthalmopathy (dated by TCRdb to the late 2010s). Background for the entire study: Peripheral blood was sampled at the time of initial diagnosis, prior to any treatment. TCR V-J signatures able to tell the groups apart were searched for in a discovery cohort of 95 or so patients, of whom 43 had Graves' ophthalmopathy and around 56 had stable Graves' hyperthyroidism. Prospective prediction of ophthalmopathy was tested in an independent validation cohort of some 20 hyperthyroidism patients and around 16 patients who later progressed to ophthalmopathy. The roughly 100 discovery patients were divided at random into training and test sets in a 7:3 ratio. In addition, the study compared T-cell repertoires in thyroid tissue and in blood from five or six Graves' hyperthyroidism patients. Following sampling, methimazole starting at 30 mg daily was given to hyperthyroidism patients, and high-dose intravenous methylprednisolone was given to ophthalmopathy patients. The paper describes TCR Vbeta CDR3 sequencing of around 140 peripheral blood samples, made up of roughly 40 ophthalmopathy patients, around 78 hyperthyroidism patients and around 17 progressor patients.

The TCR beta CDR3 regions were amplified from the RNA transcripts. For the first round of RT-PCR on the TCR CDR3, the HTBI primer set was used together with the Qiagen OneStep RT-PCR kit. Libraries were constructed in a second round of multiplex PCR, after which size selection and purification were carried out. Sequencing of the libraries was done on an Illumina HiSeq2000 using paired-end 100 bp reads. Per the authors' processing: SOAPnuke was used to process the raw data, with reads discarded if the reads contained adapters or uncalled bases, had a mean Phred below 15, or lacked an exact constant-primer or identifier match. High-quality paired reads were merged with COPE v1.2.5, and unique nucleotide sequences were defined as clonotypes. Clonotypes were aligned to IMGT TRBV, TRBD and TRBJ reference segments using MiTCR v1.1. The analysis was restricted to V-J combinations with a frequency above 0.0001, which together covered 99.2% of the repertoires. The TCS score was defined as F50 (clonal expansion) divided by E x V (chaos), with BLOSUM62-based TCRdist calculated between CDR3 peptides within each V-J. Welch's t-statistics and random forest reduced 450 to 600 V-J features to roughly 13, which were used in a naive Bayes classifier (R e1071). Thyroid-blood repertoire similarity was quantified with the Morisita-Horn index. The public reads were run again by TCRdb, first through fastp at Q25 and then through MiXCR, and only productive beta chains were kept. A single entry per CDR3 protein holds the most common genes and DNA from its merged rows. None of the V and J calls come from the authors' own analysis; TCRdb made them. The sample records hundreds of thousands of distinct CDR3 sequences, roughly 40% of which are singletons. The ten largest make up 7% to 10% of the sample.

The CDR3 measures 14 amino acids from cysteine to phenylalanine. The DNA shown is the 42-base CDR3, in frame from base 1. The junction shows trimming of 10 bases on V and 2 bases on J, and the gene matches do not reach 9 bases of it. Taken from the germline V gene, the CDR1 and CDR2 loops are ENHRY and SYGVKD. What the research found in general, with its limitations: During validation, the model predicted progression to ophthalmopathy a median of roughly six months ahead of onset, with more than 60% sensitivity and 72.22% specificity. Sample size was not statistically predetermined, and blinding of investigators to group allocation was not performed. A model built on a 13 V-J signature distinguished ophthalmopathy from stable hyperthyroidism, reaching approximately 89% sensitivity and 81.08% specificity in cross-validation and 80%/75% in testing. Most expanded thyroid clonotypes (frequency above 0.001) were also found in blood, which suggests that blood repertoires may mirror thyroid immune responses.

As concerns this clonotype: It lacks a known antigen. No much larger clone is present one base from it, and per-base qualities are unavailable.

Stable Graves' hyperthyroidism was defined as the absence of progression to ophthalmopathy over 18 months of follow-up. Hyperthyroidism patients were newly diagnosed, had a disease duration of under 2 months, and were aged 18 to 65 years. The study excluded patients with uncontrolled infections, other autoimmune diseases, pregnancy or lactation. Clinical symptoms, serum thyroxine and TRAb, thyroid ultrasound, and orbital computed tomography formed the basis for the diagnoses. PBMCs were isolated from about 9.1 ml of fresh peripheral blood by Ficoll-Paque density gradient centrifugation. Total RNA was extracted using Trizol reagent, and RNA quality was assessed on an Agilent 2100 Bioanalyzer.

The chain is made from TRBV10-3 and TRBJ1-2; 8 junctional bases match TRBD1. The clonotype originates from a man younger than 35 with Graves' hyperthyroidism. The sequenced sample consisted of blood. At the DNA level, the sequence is TGTGCCAGTGTACCCCGGGACAGGAACTATGGCTACACCTTC. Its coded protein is CASVPRDRNYGYTF.